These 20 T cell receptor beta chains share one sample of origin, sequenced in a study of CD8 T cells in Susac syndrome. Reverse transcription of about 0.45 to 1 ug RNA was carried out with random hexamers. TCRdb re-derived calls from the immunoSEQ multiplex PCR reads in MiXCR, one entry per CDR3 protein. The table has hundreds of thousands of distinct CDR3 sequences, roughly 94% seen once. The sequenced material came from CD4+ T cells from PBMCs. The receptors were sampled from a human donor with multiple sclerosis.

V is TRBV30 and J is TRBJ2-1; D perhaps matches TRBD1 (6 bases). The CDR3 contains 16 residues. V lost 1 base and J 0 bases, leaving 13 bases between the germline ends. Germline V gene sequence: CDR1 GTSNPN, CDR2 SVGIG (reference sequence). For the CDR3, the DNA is TGTGCCTGGAGTGGGCAAGGGACACACTCCTACAATGAGCAGTTCTTC. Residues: CAWSGQGTHSYNEQFF. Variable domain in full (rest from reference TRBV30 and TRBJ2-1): SQTIHQWPATLVQPVGSPLSLECTVEGTSNPNLYWYRQAAGRGLQLLFYSVGIGQISSEVPQNLSASRPQDRQFILSSKKLLLSDSGFYLCAWSGQGTHSYNEQFFGPGTRLTVL.

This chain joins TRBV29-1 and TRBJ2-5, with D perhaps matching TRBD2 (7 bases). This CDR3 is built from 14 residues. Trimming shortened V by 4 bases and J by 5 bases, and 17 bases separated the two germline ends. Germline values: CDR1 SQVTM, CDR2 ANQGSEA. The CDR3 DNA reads TGCAGCGTTGGATTAGGGGGGGGCAGGGAGACCCAGTACTTC. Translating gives CSVGLGGGRETQYF.

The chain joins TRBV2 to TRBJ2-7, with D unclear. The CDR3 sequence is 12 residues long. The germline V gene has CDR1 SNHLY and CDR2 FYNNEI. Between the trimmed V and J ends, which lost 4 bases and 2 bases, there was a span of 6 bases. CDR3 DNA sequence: TGTGCCAGCAGTGGGAACCCCTACGAGCAGTACGTC. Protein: CASSGNPYEQYV.

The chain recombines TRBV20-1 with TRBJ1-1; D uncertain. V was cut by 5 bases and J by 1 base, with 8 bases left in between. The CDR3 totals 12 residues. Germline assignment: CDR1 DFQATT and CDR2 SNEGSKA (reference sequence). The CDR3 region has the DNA TGCAGTGCTCGACGGGGGAACACTGAAGCTTTCTTT. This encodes CSARRGNTEAFF.

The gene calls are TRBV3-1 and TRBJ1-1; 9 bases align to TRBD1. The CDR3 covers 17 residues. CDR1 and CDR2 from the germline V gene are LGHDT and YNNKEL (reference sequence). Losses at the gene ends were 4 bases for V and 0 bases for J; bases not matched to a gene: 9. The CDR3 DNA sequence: TGTGCCAGCAGCCTCGAACGGGACAGGGCCATGAACACTGAAGCTTTCTTT. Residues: CASSLERDRAMNTEAFF.

The CDR3 DNA follows: TGTGCCAGCAGCCCGGCCGGGACTGTAGGGGTCTATGGCTACACCTTC. Amino acids: CASSPAGTVGVYGYTF. The rearrangement joins TRBV7-2 to TRBJ1-2, with D possibly TRBD1 on 5 matching bases. Trimming took 5 bases from V and 4 from J, leaving 20 bases between them. Per the germline V gene, CDR1 is SGHTA and CDR2 is FQGNSA. CDR3 length: 16 amino acids.

The CDR3 bases are TGTGCCAGTAATGGGATTAGCTCTGGGGCCAACGTCCTGACTTTC. This gives the protein CASNGISSGANVLTF. The gene calls are TRBV19 and TRBJ2-6; no definite D call. V shed 7 bases and J shed 0 bases, with 10 bases lying between them. Looked up from germline, CDR1 is LNHDA and CDR2 is SQIVND (reference sequence). CDR3 length equals 15 residues.

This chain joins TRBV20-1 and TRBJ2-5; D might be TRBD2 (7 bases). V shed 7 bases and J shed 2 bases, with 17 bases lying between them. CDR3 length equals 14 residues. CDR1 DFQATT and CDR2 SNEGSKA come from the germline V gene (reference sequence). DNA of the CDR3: TGCAGTGGGTTAGGGGGGGAGCCACAAGAGACCCAGTACTTC. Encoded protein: CSGLGGEPQETQYF.

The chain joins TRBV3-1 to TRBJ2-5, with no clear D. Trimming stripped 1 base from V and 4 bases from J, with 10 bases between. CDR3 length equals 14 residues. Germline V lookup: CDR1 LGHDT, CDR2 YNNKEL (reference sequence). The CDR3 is CASSQGVGVETQYF. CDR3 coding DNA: TGTGCCAGCAGCCAAGGCGTTGGCGTAGAGACCCAGTACTTC.

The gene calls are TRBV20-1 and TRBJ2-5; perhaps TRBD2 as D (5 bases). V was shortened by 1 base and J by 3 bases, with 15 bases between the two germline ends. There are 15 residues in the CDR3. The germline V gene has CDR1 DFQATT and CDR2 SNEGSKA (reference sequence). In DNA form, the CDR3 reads TGCAGTGCTAGAGGCTCCCGGGCTAGCAAAGAGACCCAGTACTTC. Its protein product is CSARGSRASKETQYF.

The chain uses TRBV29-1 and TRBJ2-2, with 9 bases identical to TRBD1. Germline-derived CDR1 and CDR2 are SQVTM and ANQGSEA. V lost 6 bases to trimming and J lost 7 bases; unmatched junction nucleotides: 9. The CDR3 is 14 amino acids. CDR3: CSVGVGQGNGELFF. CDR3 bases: TGCAGCGTCGGCGTGGGACAGGGCAACGGGGAGCTGTTTTTT.

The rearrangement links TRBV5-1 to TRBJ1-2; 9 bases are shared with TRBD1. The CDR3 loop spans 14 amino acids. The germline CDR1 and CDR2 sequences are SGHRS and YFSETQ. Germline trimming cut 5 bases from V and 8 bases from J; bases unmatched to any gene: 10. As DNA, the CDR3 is TGCGCCAGCAGTACAGGGGGCGCAGAGGGGGGCTACACCTTC. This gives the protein CASSTGGAEGGYTF.

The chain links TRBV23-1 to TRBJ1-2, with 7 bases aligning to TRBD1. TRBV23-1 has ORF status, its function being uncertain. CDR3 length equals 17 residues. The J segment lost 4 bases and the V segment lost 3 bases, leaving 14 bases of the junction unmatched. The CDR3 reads CASSHSTADRAFYGYTF. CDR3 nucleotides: TGCGCCAGCAGTCATTCAACCGCCGACAGGGCCTTCTATGGCTACACCTTC.

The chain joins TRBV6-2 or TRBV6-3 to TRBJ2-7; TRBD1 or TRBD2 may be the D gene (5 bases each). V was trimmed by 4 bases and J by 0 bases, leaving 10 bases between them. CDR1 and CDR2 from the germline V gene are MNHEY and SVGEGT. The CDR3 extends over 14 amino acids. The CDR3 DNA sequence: TGTGCCAGCAGTTCGCAGGGACCCTCCTACGAGCAGTACTTC. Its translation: CASSSQGPSYEQYF.

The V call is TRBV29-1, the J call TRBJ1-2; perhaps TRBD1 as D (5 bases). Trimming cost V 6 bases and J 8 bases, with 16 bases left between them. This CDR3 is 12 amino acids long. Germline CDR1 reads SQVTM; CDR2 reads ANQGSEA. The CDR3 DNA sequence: TGCAGCGTGACCGGGGCCTCCTCGGGCTACACCTTC. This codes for CSVTGASSGYTF.

The CDR3 loop reads CSAAKTSNTGELFF. CDR3 DNA sequence: TGCAGTGCTGCCAAGACTAGCAACACCGGGGAGCTGTTTTTT. This chain uses TRBV20-1 with TRBJ2-2, with 7 bases aligning to TRBD2. The length of the CDR3 is 14 residues. The ends lost 5 bases at V and 2 bases at J; junction bases unmatched: 5. CDR1 is DFQATT, CDR2 SNEGSKA, per germline (reference sequence).

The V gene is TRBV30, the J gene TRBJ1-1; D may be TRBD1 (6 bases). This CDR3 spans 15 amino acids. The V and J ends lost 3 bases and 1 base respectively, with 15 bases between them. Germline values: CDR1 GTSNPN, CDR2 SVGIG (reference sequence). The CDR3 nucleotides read TGTGCCTGGAGCGGACAGTCAGGTAGGAACACTGAAGCTTTCTTT. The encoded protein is CAWSGQSGRNTEAFF. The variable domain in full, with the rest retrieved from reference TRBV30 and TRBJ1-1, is SQTIHQWPATLVQPVGSPLSLECTVEGTSNPNLYWYRQAAGRGLQLLFYSVGIGQISSEVPQNLSASRPQDRQFILSSKKLLLSDSGFYLCAWSGQSGRNTEAFFGQGTRLTVV.

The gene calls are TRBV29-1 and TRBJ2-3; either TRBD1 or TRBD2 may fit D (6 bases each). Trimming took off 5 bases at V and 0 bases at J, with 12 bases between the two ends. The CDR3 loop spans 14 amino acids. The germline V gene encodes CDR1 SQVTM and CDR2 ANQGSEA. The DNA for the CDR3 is TGCAGCGTTATAGGGGGGATTAGCACAGATACGCAGTATTTT. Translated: CSVIGGISTDTQYF.

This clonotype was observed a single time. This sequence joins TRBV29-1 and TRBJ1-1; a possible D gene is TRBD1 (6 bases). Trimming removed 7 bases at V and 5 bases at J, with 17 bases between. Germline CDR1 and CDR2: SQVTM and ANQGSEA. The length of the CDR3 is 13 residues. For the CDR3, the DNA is TGCAGCGCCCAGACGGGGGCAGGGACTGAAGCTTTCTTT. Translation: CSAQTGAGTEAFF.

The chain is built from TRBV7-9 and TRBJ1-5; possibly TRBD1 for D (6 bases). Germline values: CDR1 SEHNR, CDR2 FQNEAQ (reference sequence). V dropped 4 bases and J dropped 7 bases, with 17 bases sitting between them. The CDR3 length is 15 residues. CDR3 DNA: TGTGCCAGCAGCTCCGTCGGGGGGCTCAACCAGCCCCAGCATTTT. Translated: CASSSVGGLNQPQHF.